The sequence of this T cell receptor beta chain was determined in a study of blood T cell repertoires in COVID-19. Study information: COVID-19 samples, acute and convalescent, were from the United States, Italy and Spain. In each case, the material was cDNA or gDNA derived from T cells, B-cell-depleted T cells, or PBMCs.

Produced via immunoSEQ multiplex PCR; TCRdb's table is partial and in-frame only. The sample has about 240,000 clones, 70% to 85% seen once. CDR1 ENHRY and CDR2 SYGVKD come from the germline V gene. V gave up 6 bases and J gave up 4 bases, with 15 bases separating them. This CDR3 has 14 residues. Sequencing was done on a sample of peripheral blood. The chain couples TRBV10-3 to TRBJ1-2, with D perhaps TRBD1 (5 bases). The receptor was isolated from an elderly woman with acute or convalescent COVID-19. The DNA for the CDR3 is TGTGCCATCAGCGAAGGGGTGGGCCCCTATGGCTACACCTTC. Translated: CAISEGVGPYGYTF.